Following are 32 T cell receptor beta chains from one sample sequenced in a study of T cells in Graves' hyperthyroidism and ophthalmopathy. Amplified TCR beta CDR3 regions came from RNA transcripts. The HTBI set primed first-round TCR CDR3 RT-PCR. MiXCR, run by TCRdb on the multiplex PCR reads, gives a single entry per CDR3 protein. The profile shows hundreds of thousands of distinct CDR3 sequences, roughly 20% of them singletons. Material for sequencing was blood. These receptors were obtained from a man under 40 with Graves' ophthalmopathy.

This clonotype was recorded many times. V and J are TRBV5-1 and TRBJ2-1, with 14 nucleotides matching TRBD2. With 0 bases clipped from V and 8 bases from J, the junction kept 4 bases outside the gene matches. CDR3 length equals 16 residues. Germline V lookup: CDR1 SGHRS, CDR2 YFSETQ. In nucleotides, the CDR3 is TGCGCCAGCAGCTTGGGGGGACTAGCGGGAGTCCATGAGCAGTTCTTC. It yields the protein CASSLGGLAGVHEQFF.

This clonotype was picked up many times. The chain uses TRBV20-1 and TRBJ2-1; 11 nucleotides match TRBD2. The CDR3 is 19 amino acids. The junction had 12 bases not matched to a gene; V was cut back by 2 bases and J by 0 bases. Germline V gene data show CDR1 as DFQATT and CDR2 as SNEGSKA (reference sequence). The CDR3 loop reads CSARMASGRRFSSYNEQFF. The CDR3 bases are TGCAGTGCTAGAATGGCTAGCGGGAGGAGGTTTAGCTCCTACAATGAGCAGTTCTTC.

The chain couples TRBV24-1 to TRBJ2-3, with 11 bases lining up with TRBD2. The germline V gene has CDR1 KGHDR and CDR2 SFDVKD. This CDR3 has 18 residues. V lost 3 bases, J lost 0 bases, and 7 bases stayed unmatched. The CDR3 DNA follows: TGTGCCACCAGTGATCTTAGCGGGAGGGCATTTAGCACAGATACGCAGTATTTT. Translation: CATSDLSGRAFSTDTQYF.

This clonotype turned up a few times. This chain links TRBV7-9 with TRBJ2-2; no definite D call. The germline V gene encodes CDR1 SEHNR and CDR2 FQNEAQ (reference sequence). CDR3 length: 15 residues. V was pared by 1 base and J by 0 bases, with 6 bases between. CDR3 in DNA: TGTGCCAGCAGCTTAGGTTTCGCGAACACCGGGGAGCTGTTTTTT. Protein sequence: CASSLGFANTGELFF. Supplemented by reference TRBV7-9 and TRBJ2-2, the full variable domain reads DTGVSQNPRHKITKRGQNVTFRCDPISEHNRLYWYRQTLGQGPEFLTYFQNEAQLEKSRLLSDRFSAERPKGSFSTLEIQRTEQGDSAMYLCASSLGFANTGELFFGEGSRLTVL.

Concerning this clonotype itself: The junction shows a germline mismatch at one end, possibly a read error. The rearrangement joins TRBV7-7 to TRBJ2-2; 7 bases are shared with TRBD1. This CDR3 comprises 15 residues. Germline CDR1 reads SSHAT; CDR2 reads FNYEAQ (reference sequence). CDR3 in amino acids: CASSLEGAYTGELFF. The CDR3, as DNA: TGTGCTAGCAGCTTAGAGGGGGCTTACACCGGGGAGCTGTTTTTT. Using reference TRBV7-7 and TRBJ2-2 for the parts outside the CDR3, the full variable domain is GAGVSQSPRYKVTKRGQDVTLRCDPISSHATLYWYQQALGQGPEFLTYFNYEAQPDKSGLPSDRFSAERPEGSISTLTIQRTEQRDSAMYRCASSLEGAYTGELFFGEGSRLTVL.

This clonotype appeared a few times. This chain joins TRBV5-1 and TRBJ2-7; TRBD1 matches 7 bases. The ends lost 4 bases at V and 3 bases at J; junction bases unmatched: 7. Per germline, CDR1 SGHRS and CDR2 YFSETQ. The CDR3 has 14 residues. CDR3 residues: CASSTGQSNYEQYF. CDR3 nucleotide sequence: TGCGCCAGCAGCACGGGACAGAGCAACTACGAGCAGTACTTC. The whole variable domain, filled in from reference TRBV5-1 and TRBJ2-7, reads KAGVTQTPRYLIKTRGQQVTLSCSPISGHRSVSWYQQTPGQGLQFLFEYFSETQRNKGNFPGRFSGRQFSNSRSEMNVSTLELGDSALYLCASSTGQSNYEQYFGPGTRLTVT.

This clonotype appeared a few times. No conserved phenylalanine or tryptophan ends this CDR3, so it is likely a read error. The genes are TRBV28 and TRBJ2-7, with D maybe TRBD1 (6 bases). Trimming shortened V by 4 bases and J by 1 base, and 11 bases separated the two germline ends. The CDR3 runs to 14 residues. CDR1 and CDR2 (germline): MDHEN, SYDVKM. The DNA of the CDR3 is TGTGCCAGCAGTTACTCGACAGGTTCCTACGAGCAGTACCTC. Translation gives CASSYSTGSYEQYL.

This clonotype showed up many times. The V gene is TRBV2, the J gene TRBJ1-2; no clear D gene. Germline V lookup: CDR1 SNHLY, CDR2 FYNNEI. Trimming pared 4 bases from V and 5 bases from J, leaving 14 bases between. There are 14 residues in the CDR3. CDR3 loop: CASSGEDWIYGYTF. CDR3 DNA: TGTGCCAGCAGTGGGGAGGATTGGATATATGGCTACACCTTC.

CDR3 region: CASSLGSLSSTDTQYF. The CDR3 DNA reads as TGTGCCAGCAGCTTAGGAAGTCTCTCGAGCACAGATACGCAGTATTTT. The chain couples TRBV7-2 to TRBJ2-3; D is unresolved. The CDR3 contains 16 residues. In germline, CDR1 is SGHTA, CDR2 FQGNSA. Deletions cut 1 base from V and 0 bases from J, with 11 bases between.

In this sample, this clonotype turned up a few times. The chain uses TRBV6-2 or TRBV6-3 and TRBJ1-1, with a possible D match to TRBD1 (6 bases). This CDR3 spans 11 amino acids. The ends were cut back, 6 bases at V and 14 bases at J, with 16 bases in the middle. Germline V CDR1 and CDR2: MNHEY, SVGEGT. This CDR3 reads CASRAGPGHFF. The CDR3 bases are TGTGCCAGCAGAGCGGGCCCGGGACACTTCTTT.

The rearrangement joins TRBV6-1 to TRBJ2-7, with D hard to call. The CDR3 covers 14 residues. Deletions cut 4 bases from V and 3 bases from J, with 13 bases between. CDR1 MNHNS and CDR2 SASEGT come from the germline V gene. CDR3 in amino acids: CASSAIHGYYEQYF. The CDR3 DNA is TGTGCCAGCAGTGCAATCCATGGATACTACGAGCAGTACTTC.

The CDR3: CASSPLGVTYEQYF. The CDR3 DNA reads TGTGCCAGCAGCCCTCTCGGAGTAACTTACGAGCAGTACTTC. This sequence joins TRBV7-2 and TRBJ2-7; the D is unclear. Trimming shortened V by 5 bases and J by 4 bases, and 15 bases separated the two germline ends. Looked up from germline, CDR1 is SGHTA and CDR2 is FQGNSA. This CDR3 contains 14 residues.

The chain links TRBV7-8 to TRBJ2-3; 9 nucleotides align to TRBD2. Germline CDR1 SGHVS, CDR2 FQNEAQ. The J segment lost 1 base and the V segment lost 5 bases, leaving 7 bases of the junction unmatched. The CDR3 has 16 residues. The CDR3 DNA is TGTGCCAGCAGCCCAGCGGCTAGCGGGGGCACAGATACGCAGTATTTT. This translates into CASSPAASGGTDTQYF.

V is TRBV7-9 and J is TRBJ1-6, with D perhaps matching TRBD1 (6 bases). Germline V lookup: CDR1 SEHNR, CDR2 FQNEAQ (reference sequence). This CDR3 region has 13 residues. V was trimmed by 8 bases and J by 8 bases, leaving 13 bases between them. For the CDR3, the DNA is TGTGCCAGCTCTCGGACAGCCGATTCACCCCTCCACTTT. Protein: CASSRTADSPLHF.

This clonotype occurred once. This chain connects TRBV20-1 to TRBJ2-3; the match to TRBD2 covers 11 bases. The CDR3 loop spans 19 amino acids. The germline gives CDR1 DFQATT, CDR2 SNEGSKA (reference sequence). The trim removed 6 bases at V and 1 base at J, leaving 18 bases unmatched. The CDR3 bases are TGCAGTGCCTCGATACTACTAGCGGGAGTAGTTCTCGGCACAGATACGCAGTATTTT. Translating it yields CSASILLAGVVLGTDTQYF.

The rearrangement links TRBV6-1 to TRBJ1-2; unclear D gene. The germline CDR1 and CDR2 sequences are MNHNS and SASEGT. The CDR3 contains 16 residues. V gave up 5 bases and J gave up 0 bases, with 16 bases separating them. CDR3 protein: CASSSLTVTTNYGYTF. In nucleotides, the CDR3 is TGTGCCAGCAGTTCCCTAACAGTAACTACTAACTATGGCTACACCTTC.

Turning to this clonotype: A much bigger clone sits one base away, suggesting this may be a read error. V is TRBV12-3 or TRBV12-4 and J is TRBJ2-7; the D is unclear. This CDR3 is 11 amino acids long. The V end was cut by 1 base, the J end by 8 bases, with 6 bases between. CDR3: CASSLDGKQYF. The CDR3 DNA reads as TGTGCCAGCAGTTTAGATGGCAAGCAGTACTTC.

This clonotype was recorded at least ten times. This rearrangement joins TRBV28 to TRBJ2-3; no clear D gene. CDR3 size: 15 residues. Germline V gives CDR1 MDHEN, CDR2 SYDVKM. V was pared by 2 bases and J by 2 bases, with 11 bases between. In nucleotides, the CDR3 is TGTGCCAGCAGTTTACGCGACTTATCCACAGATACGCAGTATTTT. It translates to CASSLRDLSTDTQYF. Full variable domain (outside the CDR3, taken from reference TRBV28 and TRBJ2-3): DVKVTQSSRYLVKRTGEKVFLECVQDMDHENMFWYRQDPGLGLRLIYFSYDVKMKEKGDIPEGYSVSREKKERFSLILESASTNQTSMYLCASSLRDLSTDTQYFGPGTRLTVL.

The V call is TRBV10-1, the J call TRBJ2-1; D is possibly TRBD1 (6 bases). The CDR3 loop spans 16 amino acids. V shed 0 bases and J shed 2 bases, with 11 bases lying between them. Germline assignment: CDR1 WNHNN and CDR2 SYGVQD (reference sequence). CDR3 nucleotide sequence: TGCGCCAGCAGTGAGTCGAGGGGGACCACCTACAATGAGCAGTTCTTC. It translates to CASSESRGTTYNEQFF.

This clonotype has a single count. This rearrangement joins TRBV9 to TRBJ2-3; D not certain. This CDR3 has 15 residues. V lost 3 bases to trimming and J lost 6 bases, with 17 bases between them. Germline CDR1 SGDLS, CDR2 YYNGEE. In DNA, the CDR3 is TGTGCCAGCAGCGGACGACCTAGTTTCTCCGATACGCAGTATTTT. Translation gives CASSGRPSFSDTQYF.

This clonotype has only a few counts. The genes are TRBV20-1 and TRBJ1-6; no clear D. The V end was cut by 6 bases, the J end by 4 bases, with 19 bases between. CDR3 length: 16 amino acids. CDR1 DFQATT and CDR2 SNEGSKA come from the germline V gene (reference sequence). CDR3 in amino acids: CSATDREGRYNSPLHF. CDR3 coding DNA: TGCAGTGCAACCGATCGGGAAGGGCGATATAATTCACCCCTCCACTTT.

This clonotype was seen many times. V usage is TRBV7-2 and J usage is TRBJ1-4; D call uncertain. Germline V gene data show CDR1 as SGHTA and CDR2 as FQGNSA. This CDR3 is 15 amino acids long. Trimming pared 5 bases from V and 7 bases from J, leaving 17 bases between. The CDR3 bases are TGTGCCAGCAGCCCGTACCCGGTCCGGGGTGAAAAACTGTTTTTT. It yields the protein CASSPYPVRGEKLFF.

The table lists this clonotype with many counts. The rearrangement uses TRBV5-1 and TRBJ2-1; 9 nucleotides match TRBD2. The CDR3 spans 15 residues. Germline V gene data show CDR1 as SGHRS and CDR2 as YFSETQ. The V and J ends lost 0 bases and 6 bases, in that order; junction bases with no gene match: 4. The CDR3 region is CASSLAGGRANEQFF. In DNA, the CDR3 is TGCGCCAGCAGCTTGGCCGGCGGGAGGGCCAATGAGCAGTTCTTC. Drawing the rest from reference TRBV5-1 and TRBJ2-1, the complete variable domain is KAGVTQTPRYLIKTRGQQVTLSCSPISGHRSVSWYQQTPGQGLQFLFEYFSETQRNKGNFPGRFSGRQFSNSRSEMNVSTLELGDSALYLCASSLAGGRANEQFFGPGTRLTVL.

A remark on this clonotype: A much larger clone differs by one base, so this may be a read error. The chain employs TRBV11-2 and TRBJ1-5; D might be TRBD1 (6 bases). Germline loops: CDR1 SGHAT, CDR2 FQNNGV. The CDR3 extends over 13 amino acids. The CDR3 sequence: CVSSPTLGQPKHF. The CDR3 nucleotides read TGTGTCAGCAGCCCCACCCTAGGACAGCCTAAGCATTTT.

This clonotype showed up many times. The rearrangement links TRBV20-1 to TRBJ1-5, with D hard to call. The length of the CDR3 is 14 residues. The V and J ends lost 0 bases and 2 bases respectively, with 8 bases between them. Germline CDR1 and CDR2: DFQATT and SNEGSKA (reference sequence). In DNA, the CDR3 is TGCAGTGCTAGAGATCTGGCCCGCAATCAGCCCCAGCATTTT. This sequence encodes CSARDLARNQPQHF.

This clonotype showed up just a few times. The chain carries TRBV30 and TRBJ2-1, with 12 bases that match TRBD2. CDR1 and CDR2 from the germline V gene are GTSNPN and SVGIG (reference sequence). The V segment lost 1 base and the J segment 4 bases; nucleotides outside the gene matches: 8. This CDR3 has 17 residues. Written as DNA, the CDR3 is TGTGCCTGGAGTGCCCTCAGGACTAGCGGGACGTACAATGAGCAGTTCTTC. As protein: CAWSALRTSGTYNEQFF.

This clonotype was counted only a few times. V is TRBV5-1 and J is TRBJ1-1, with D possibly being TRBD1 (6 bases). CDR1 and CDR2 (germline): SGHRS, YFSETQ. V was trimmed by 4 bases and J by 4 bases, leaving 14 bases between them. The length of the CDR3 is 14 residues. CDR3 DNA sequence: TGCGCCAGCAGCCCCCGCACAGGGACCACTGAAGCTTTCTTT. Protein product: CASSPRTGTTEAFF.

The chain recombines TRBV29-1 with TRBJ2-7, with TRBD2 matching 7 bases. CDR1 is SQVTM and CDR2 is ANQGSEA in the germline V gene. The J segment lost 7 bases and the V segment lost 3 bases, leaving 15 bases of the junction unmatched. The CDR3 has 15 residues. The CDR3 here is CSVELAPTSSGEQYF. CDR3 nucleotides: TGCAGCGTTGAGTTGGCCCCGACTAGCTCCGGGGAGCAGTACTTC.

Comment on this clonotype: With a much larger clone just one base away, this may be a read error. The rearrangement links TRBV11-2 to TRBJ2-7; a weak D match, TRBD2 (6 bases). This CDR3 contains 14 residues. The germline gives CDR1 SGHAT, CDR2 FQNNGV. The V gene lost 0 bases and the J gene lost 2 bases, with 8 bases spanning the gap. The CDR3 region has the DNA TGTGCCAGCAGCTTAGATCCGGGGGCCTACGAGCAGTACTTC. The encoded protein is CASSLDPGAYEQYF.

The chain combines TRBV6-1 with TRBJ1-2; D unresolved. CDR1 and CDR2 from the germline V gene are MNHNS and SASEGT. This CDR3 has 16 residues. Trimming pared 6 bases from V and 2 bases from J, leaving 19 bases between. CDR3 region: CASRRYPPPDNYGYTF. For the CDR3, the DNA is TGTGCCAGCAGACGTTACCCCCCGCCAGACAACTATGGCTACACCTTC.

The rearrangement uses TRBV28 and TRBJ2-5; the match to TRBD1 covers 10 bases. V trimming: 8 bases; J trimming: 2 bases; junction bases outside the gene matches: 8. Germline V lookup: CDR1 MDHEN, CDR2 SYDVKM. The CDR3 is 15 residues long. The CDR3 nucleotides are TGTGCCAGCCTAGGATCGGGACAGGGGCAAGAGACCCAGTACTTC. Encoded protein: CASLGSGQGQETQYF.

At least ten counts were recorded for this clonotype. This chain links TRBV6-2 or TRBV6-3 with TRBJ2-3; a weak D match, TRBD2 (5 bases). The CDR3 covers 12 residues. Trimming left V 8 bases short and J 2 bases short, with 8 bases between. Germline loops: CDR1 MNHEY, CDR2 SVGEGT. The CDR3 region has the DNA TGTGCCAGCGAGGGAGCCACAGATACGCAGTATTTT. Amino acids: CASEGATDTQYF.